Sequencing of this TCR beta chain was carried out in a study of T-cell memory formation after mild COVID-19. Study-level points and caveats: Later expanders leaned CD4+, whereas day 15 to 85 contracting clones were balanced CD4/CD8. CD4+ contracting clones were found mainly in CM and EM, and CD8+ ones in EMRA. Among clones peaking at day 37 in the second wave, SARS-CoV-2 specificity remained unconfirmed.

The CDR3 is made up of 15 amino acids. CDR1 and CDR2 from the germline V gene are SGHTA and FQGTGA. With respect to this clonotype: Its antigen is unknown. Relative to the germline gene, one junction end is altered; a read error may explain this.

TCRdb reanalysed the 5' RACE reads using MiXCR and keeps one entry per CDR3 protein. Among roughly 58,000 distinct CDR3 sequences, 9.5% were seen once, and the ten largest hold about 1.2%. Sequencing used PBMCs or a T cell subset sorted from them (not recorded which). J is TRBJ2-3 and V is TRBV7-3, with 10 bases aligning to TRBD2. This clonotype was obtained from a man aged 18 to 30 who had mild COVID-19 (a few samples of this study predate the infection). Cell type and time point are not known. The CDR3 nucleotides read TGTGCCAGCAGCCTCGTCGGAGTAGCGGGGGGCCCCTTGCATTTT. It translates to CASSLVGVAGGPLHF.